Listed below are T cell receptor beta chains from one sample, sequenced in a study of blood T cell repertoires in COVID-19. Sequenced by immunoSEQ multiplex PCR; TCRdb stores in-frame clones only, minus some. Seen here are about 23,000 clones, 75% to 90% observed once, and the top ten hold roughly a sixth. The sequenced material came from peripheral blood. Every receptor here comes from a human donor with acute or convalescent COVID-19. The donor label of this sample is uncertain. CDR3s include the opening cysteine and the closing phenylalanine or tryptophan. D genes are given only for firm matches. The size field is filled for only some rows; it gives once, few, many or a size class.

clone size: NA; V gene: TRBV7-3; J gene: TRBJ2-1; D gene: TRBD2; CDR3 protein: CASSLLAGGLNEQFF; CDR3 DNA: TGTGCCAGCAGTTTGCTAGCGGGGGGGCTTAATGAGCAGTTCTTC
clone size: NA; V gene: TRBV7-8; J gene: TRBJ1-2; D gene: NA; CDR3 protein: CASSLAGQPEGYTF; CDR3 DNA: TGTGCCAGCAGCTTAGCCGGACAGCCCGAGGGCTACACCTTC
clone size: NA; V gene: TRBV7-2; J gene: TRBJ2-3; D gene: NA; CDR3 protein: CASSLLTGSDTQYF; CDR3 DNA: TGTGCCAGCAGCTTGCTGACAGGCTCAGATACGCAGTATTTT
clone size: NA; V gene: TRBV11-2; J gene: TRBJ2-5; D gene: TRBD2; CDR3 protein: CASSLRGLAGGETQYF; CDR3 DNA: TGTGCCAGCAGCTTAAGAGGTCTAGCGGGGGGAGAGACCCAGTACTTC
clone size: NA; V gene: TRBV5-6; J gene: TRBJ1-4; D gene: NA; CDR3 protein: CASTSRATNEKLFF; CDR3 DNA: TGTGCCAGCACCTCCAGGGCAACTAATGAAAAACTGTTTTTT
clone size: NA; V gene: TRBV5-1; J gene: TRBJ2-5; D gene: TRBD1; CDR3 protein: CASSSGTGVTETQYF; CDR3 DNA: TGCGCCAGCAGCTCAGGGACAGGGGTCACAGAGACCCAGTACTTC
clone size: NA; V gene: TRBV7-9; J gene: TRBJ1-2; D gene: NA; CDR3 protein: CASSPEARRRYGYTF; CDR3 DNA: TGTGCCAGCAGCCCGGAGGCCCGACGGCGCTATGGCTACACCTTC
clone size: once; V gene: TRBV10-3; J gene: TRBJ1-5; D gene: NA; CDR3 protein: CAISESDSHNQPQHF; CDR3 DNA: TGTGCCATCAGTGAGTCGGACAGCCACAATCAGCCCCAGCATTTT
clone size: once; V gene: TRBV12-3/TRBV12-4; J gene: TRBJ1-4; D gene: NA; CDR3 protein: CASRQQTEKLFF; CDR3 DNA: TGTGCCAGCCGACAGCAGACGGAAAAACTGTTTTTT
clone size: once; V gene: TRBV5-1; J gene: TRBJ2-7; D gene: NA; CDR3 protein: CASSPVGENGGEQYF; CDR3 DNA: TGCGCCAGCAGCCCGGTGGGGGAAAACGGGGGCGAGCAGTACTTC
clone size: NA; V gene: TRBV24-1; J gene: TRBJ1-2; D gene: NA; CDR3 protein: CATSETGYGYTF; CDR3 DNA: TGTGCCACCAGTGAAACAGGCTATGGCTACACCTTC
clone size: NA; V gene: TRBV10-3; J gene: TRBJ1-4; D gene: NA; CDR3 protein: CAISESQGQANEKLFF; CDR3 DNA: TGTGCCATCAGTGAGTCCCAGGGGCAGGCTAATGAAAAACTGTTTTTT
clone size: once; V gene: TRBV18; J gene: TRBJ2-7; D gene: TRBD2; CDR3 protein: CASSRTSGGSYEQYF; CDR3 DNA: TGTGCCAGCTCAAGAACTAGCGGGGGATCCTACGAGCAGTACTTC
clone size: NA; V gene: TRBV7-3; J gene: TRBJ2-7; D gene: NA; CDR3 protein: CASSPSGGSYEQYF; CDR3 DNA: TGTGCCAGCAGCCCATCCGGGGGTTCGTACGAGCAGTACTTC
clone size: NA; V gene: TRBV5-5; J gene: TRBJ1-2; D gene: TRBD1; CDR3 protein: CASSLRFKDRVVNYGYTF; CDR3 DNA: TGTGCCAGCAGCTTGAGATTTAAGGACAGGGTTGTAAACTATGGCTACACCTTC
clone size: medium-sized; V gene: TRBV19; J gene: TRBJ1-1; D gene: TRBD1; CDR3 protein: CASTLLQGATEAFF; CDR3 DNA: TGTGCCAGTACCCTTCTACAGGGGGCCACTGAAGCTTTCTTT
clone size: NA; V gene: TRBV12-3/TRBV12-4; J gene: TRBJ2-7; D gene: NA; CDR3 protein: CASSLVGAREQYF; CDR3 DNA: TGTGCCAGCAGTTTAGTAGGGGCGCGGGAGCAGTACTTC
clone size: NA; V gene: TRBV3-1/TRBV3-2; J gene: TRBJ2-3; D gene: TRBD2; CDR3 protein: CASSRDYGTSGSTDTQYF; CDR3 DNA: TGTGCCAGCAGCCGAGACTACGGGACTAGCGGGAGCACAGATACGCAGTATTTT
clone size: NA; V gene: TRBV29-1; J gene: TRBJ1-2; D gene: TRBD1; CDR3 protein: CSVEERGQGPYGYTF; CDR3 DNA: TGCAGCGTTGAAGAACGGGGACAGGGGCCCTATGGCTACACCTTC
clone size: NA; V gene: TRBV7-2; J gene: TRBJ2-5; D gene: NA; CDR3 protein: CASSFGSGNQETQYF; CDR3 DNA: TGTGCCAGCAGCTTTGGTAGCGGAAACCAAGAGACCCAGTACTTC
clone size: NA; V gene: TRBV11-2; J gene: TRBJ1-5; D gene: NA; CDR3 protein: CASSPGYSNQPQHF; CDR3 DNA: TGTGCCAGCAGTCCGGGATATAGCAATCAGCCCCAGCATTTT
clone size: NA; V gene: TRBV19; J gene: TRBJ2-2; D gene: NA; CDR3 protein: CASSIMGQGLTGELFF; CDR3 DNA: TGTGCCAGTAGTATTATGGGGCAGGGGTTGACCGGGGAGCTGTTTTTT
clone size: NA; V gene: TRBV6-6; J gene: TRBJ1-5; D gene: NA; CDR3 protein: CASRRDGSNQPQHF; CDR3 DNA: TGTGCCAGCAGGCGGGACGGTAGCAATCAGCCCCAGCATTTT
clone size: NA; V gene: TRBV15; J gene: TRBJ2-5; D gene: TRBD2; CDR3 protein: CATSRDQTSGLFGTQYF; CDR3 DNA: TGTGCCACCAGCAGAGACCAGACTAGCGGCTTATTCGGGACCCAGTACTTC
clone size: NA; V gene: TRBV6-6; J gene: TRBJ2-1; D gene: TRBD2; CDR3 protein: CASINERDDDEQFF; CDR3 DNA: TGTGCCAGCATCAACGAGCGGGACGATGATGAGCAGTTCTTC
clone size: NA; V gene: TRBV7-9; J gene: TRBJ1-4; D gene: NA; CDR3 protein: CASAEGATNEKLFF; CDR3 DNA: TGTGCCAGCGCCGAGGGCGCCACTAATGAAAAACTGTTTTTT
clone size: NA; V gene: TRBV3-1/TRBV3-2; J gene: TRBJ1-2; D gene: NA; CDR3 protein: CASSPSQPGAYGYTF; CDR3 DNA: TGTGCCAGCAGCCCTTCACAACCGGGAGCTTATGGCTACACCTTC
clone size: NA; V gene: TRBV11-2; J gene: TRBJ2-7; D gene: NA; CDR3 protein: CASSSAGREQYF; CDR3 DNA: TGTGCCAGCAGCTCTGCGGGGCGCGAGCAGTACTTC
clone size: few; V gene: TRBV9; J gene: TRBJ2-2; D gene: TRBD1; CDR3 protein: CASSPPRDRGRTGELFF; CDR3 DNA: TGTGCCAGCAGCCCACCCCGGGACAGGGGGCGCACCGGGGAGCTGTTTTTT
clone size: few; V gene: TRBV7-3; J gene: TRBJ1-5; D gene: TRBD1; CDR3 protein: CASRLRDRGCQPQHF; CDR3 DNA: TGTGCCAGCAGACTTAGGGACAGGGGCTGCCAGCCCCAGCATTTT
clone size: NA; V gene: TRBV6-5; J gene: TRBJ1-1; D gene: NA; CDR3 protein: CASRMTGLNTEAFF; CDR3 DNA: TGTGCCAGCAGGATGACAGGTCTGAACACTGAAGCTTTCTTT
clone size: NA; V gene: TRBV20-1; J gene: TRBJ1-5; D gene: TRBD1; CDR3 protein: CSASTGQHNQPQHF; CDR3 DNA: TGCAGTGCTAGTACGGGACAGCACAATCAGCCCCAGCATTTT
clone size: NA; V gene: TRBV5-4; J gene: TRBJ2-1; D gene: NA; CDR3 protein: CASSLGGTDNEQFF; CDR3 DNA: TGTGCCAGCAGCTTGGGCGGGACAGACAATGAGCAGTTCTTC
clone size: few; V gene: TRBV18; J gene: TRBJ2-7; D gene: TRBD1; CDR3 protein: CASSQGTGAPEQYF; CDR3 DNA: TGTGCCAGCTCACAAGGGACAGGGGCCCCCGAGCAGTACTTC
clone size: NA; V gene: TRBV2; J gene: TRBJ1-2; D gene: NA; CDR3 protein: CASSGGQGNYGYTF; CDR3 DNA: TGTGCCAGCAGTGGGGGGCAAGGGAACTATGGCTACACCTTC